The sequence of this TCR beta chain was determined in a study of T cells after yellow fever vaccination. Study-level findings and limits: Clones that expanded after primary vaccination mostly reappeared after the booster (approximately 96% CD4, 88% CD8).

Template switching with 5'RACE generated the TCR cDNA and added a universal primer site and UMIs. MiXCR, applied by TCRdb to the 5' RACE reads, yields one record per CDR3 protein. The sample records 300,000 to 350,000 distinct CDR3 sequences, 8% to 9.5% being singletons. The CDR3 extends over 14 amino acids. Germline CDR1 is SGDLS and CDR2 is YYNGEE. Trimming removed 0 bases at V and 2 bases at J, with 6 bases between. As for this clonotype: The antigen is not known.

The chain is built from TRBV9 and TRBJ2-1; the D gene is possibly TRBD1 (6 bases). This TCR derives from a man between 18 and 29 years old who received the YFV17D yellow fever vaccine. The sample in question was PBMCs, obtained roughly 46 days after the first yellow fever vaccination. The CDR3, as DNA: TGTGCCAGCAGCGTAGAGGGGGCCTACAATGAGCAGTTCTTC. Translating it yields CASSVEGAYNEQFF.